These 14 T cell receptor beta chains share one sample of origin, sequenced in a study of metastatic and nonmetastatic thyroid tumors. Among the patients, none had received any treatment before thyroid surgery. Using MiXCR, TCRdb re-called clones from the PCR reads. Of 25,000 to 35,000 clones listed, around 15% were seen once; the top ten hold around 5%. The specimen was blood. The receptors originated from a female donor with papillary thyroid cancer or a benign thyroid nodule (not recorded which). Some clones in this sample may be carry-over from other donors' samples.

The genes are TRBV27 and TRBJ1-5, with TRBD1 identical over 12 bases. V dropped 5 bases and J dropped 6; count of bases not matched to a gene: 20. This CDR3 region has 20 residues. Per the germline V gene, CDR1 is MNHEY and CDR2 is SMNVEV (reference sequence). The CDR3 DNA is TGTGCCAGCAGTCCAACGATACCGGGACAGGGGGCGTGTGGATGTCAGCCCCAGCATTTT. The encoded protein is CASSPTIPGQGACGCQPQHF.

This clone has ten or more counts. This rearrangement joins TRBV10-2 to TRBJ2-7, with 11 bases matching TRBD2. V was pared by 3 bases and J by 2 bases, with 9 bases of the junction left unmatched. CDR1 and CDR2 (germline): WSHSY, SAAADI. The CDR3 covers 17 residues. CDR3 DNA: TGCGCCAGCAGTGAAGCTGTAGGGACTAGCGGTACCTACGAGCAGTACTTC. Translation gives CASSEAVGTSGTYEQYF.

This clone was seen ten or more times. This chain connects TRBV20-1 to TRBJ1-1; D possibly corresponds to TRBD1 (5 bases). This CDR3 is 13 amino acids long. The germline gives CDR1 DFQATT, CDR2 SNEGSKA (reference sequence). V dropped 1 base and J dropped 0 bases, with 6 bases sitting between them. The CDR3 sequence is CSARGGVNTEAFF. For the CDR3, the DNA is TGCAGTGCTAGAGGGGGGGTGAACACTGAAGCTTTCTTT.

Notes on this clone: Relative to the germline gene, one junction end is altered; a read error may explain this. This chain joins TRBV7-9 and TRBJ2-2; TRBD2 might be the D (5 bases). This CDR3 has 15 residues. Germline V gene data show CDR1 as SEHNR and CDR2 as FQNEAQ (reference sequence). The CDR3 nucleotides read TGTGCCAGCAGCCAGTACAGAGCGAACACCGGGGTGCTGTTTTTT. It yields the protein CASSQYRANTGVLFF.

This clone counts as medium-sized. J is TRBJ1-2 and V is TRBV6-1; TRBD1 is a possible D gene (6 bases). Germline lookup yields CDR1 MNHNS and CDR2 SASEGT. Trimming removed 8 bases from V and 7 bases from J, with 23 bases in between. CDR3 length: 15 amino acids. This CDR3 reads CASCLSIRGAGGYTF. For the CDR3, the DNA is TGTGCCAGCTGTTTGTCGATTCGGGGGGCCGGTGGCTACACCTTC.

This clone has a count of ten or more. V and J are TRBV5-1 and TRBJ1-2; 10 bases are shared with TRBD1. The CDR3 covers 17 residues. The ends lost 4 bases at V and 0 bases at J; junction bases unmatched: 9. CDR1 and CDR2 from the germline V gene are SGHRS and YFSETQ. The CDR3 DNA is TGCGCCAGCAGCCCCAAGGGGGACAGGGGACCTAACTATGGCTACACCTTC. It is translated as CASSPKGDRGPNYGYTF.

The chain uses TRBV19 and TRBJ1-1; D remains unclear. Looked up from germline, CDR1 is LNHDA and CDR2 is SQIVND (reference sequence). Trimming cost V 3 bases and J 2 bases, with 10 bases left between them. The CDR3 runs 14 residues. CDR3 DNA: TGTGCCAGTAGTATGAGGGAGACTAACACTGAAGCTTTCTTT. Its translation is CASSMRETNTEAFF.

This clone turned up a few times. J is TRBJ2-3 and V is TRBV19, with 12 bases lining up with TRBD2. The CDR3 runs to 15 residues. The germline CDR1 and CDR2 sequences are LNHDA and SQIVND (reference sequence). Germline trimming cut 6 bases from V and 2 bases from J; bases unmatched to any gene: 3. CDR3 residues: CASRRTSGTTDTQYF. The CDR3 DNA is TGTGCCAGTAGGCGGACTAGCGGGACCACAGATACGCAGTATTTT.

This clone was recorded a few times. The chain combines TRBV5-6 with TRBJ2-1; unclear D gene. Germline V CDR1 and CDR2: SGHDT, YYEEEE. V gave up 6 bases and J gave up 2 bases, with 15 bases separating them. This CDR3 has 15 residues. CDR3 region: CASNLWARAYNEQFF. Here the CDR3 DNA reads TGTGCCAGCAACTTATGGGCTAGGGCCTACAATGAGCAGTTCTTC.

The sample holds a few counts of this clone. The CDR3 ends on some other residue instead of the conserved phenylalanine or tryptophan, so this is likely a read error. V gene TRBV10-1 combines with J gene TRBJ2-5; the D is unclear. Germline assignment: CDR1 WNHNN and CDR2 SYGVQD (reference sequence). The CDR3 is 15 amino acids. V was clipped by 4 bases and J by 8 bases, with 20 bases between them. The CDR3 protein is CASSGTDPRQDTQYL. The CDR3 bases are TGCGCCAGCAGTGGTACGGACCCCAGGCAGGATACCCAGTACCTC.

V is TRBV11-2 and J is TRBJ2-7; D gene unclear. V was trimmed by 1 base and J by 2 bases, leaving 12 bases between them. This CDR3 has 15 residues. Germline V gene sequence: CDR1 SGHAT, CDR2 FQNNGV. The CDR3 DNA sequence: TGTGCCAGCAGCTTAGGAGTGGGCCCGACCTACGAGCAGTACTTC. It codes for CASSLGVGPTYEQYF.

This clone has at least ten counts. This rearrangement joins TRBV7-2 to TRBJ2-6, with D possibly matching TRBD1 (6 bases). From germline, CDR1 is SGHTA and CDR2 FQGNSA. Between the trimmed V and J ends, which lost 6 bases and 0 bases, there was a span of 9 bases. The CDR3 totals 15 residues. The CDR3 reads CASRTGFSGANVLTF. The CDR3 region has the DNA TGTGCCAGCAGAACAGGGTTCTCTGGGGCCAACGTCCTGACTTTC.

The table lists this clone with a few counts. One end of the junction fails to match germline, which may point to a read error. This chain connects TRBV15 to TRBJ2-7; 8 bases match TRBD1. CDR3 length: 15 residues. Per the germline V gene, CDR1 is LNHNV and CDR2 is YYDKDF (reference sequence). CDR3 sequence reads: CATSLGQGKSNERYF. The CDR3 DNA is TGTGCCACCAGTTTAGGACAGGGTAAATCCAACGAGCGGTACTTC. The full variable domain, its missing parts supplied by reference TRBV15 and TRBJ2-7, is DAMVIQNPRYQVTQFGKPVTLSCSQTLNHNVMYWYQQKSSQAPKLLFHYYDKDFNNEADTPDNFQSRRPNTSFCFLDIRSPGLGDTAMYLCATSLGQGKSNERYFGPGTRLTVT.

This clone was seen at least ten times. V usage is TRBV27 and J usage is TRBJ2-3, with D unresolved. Trimming shortened V by 10 bases and J by 5 bases, and 28 bases separated the two germline ends. CDR1 and CDR2 from the germline V gene are MNHEY and SMNVEV (reference sequence). This CDR3 has 17 amino acids. CDR3 residues: CATRGEGPGKLGDTQYF. The DNA for the CDR3 is TGTGCCACTCGTGGTGAAGGTCCGGGTAAATTGGGAGATACGCAGTATTTT.